What follows are 8 T cell receptor beta chains derived from one specimen sequenced in a study of cytomegalovirus exposure and HLA in healthy donors. PCR involved 60 Vbeta and 13 Jbeta primers. Method: immunoSEQ multiplex PCR; TCRdb's copy keeps in-frame clones and lacks some. The profile covers around 170,000 clones, with around three quarters appearing a single time and roughly 2.5% taken by the ten largest. Material: PBMCs. These receptors were collected from a woman aged 25 to 39 in good health and CMV-seropositive.

The chain is built from TRBV11-3 and TRBJ2-3; D is possibly TRBD1 (5 bases). Germline CDR1 and CDR2: SGHNT and YENEEA. There are 15 residues in the CDR3. Deletions cut 6 bases from V and 1 base from J, with 14 bases between. For the CDR3, the DNA is TGTGCCAGCAGTTTAAGGAAAGGGGGCACAGATACGCAGTATTTT. This gives the protein CASSLRKGGTDTQYF.

The chain links TRBV7-2 to TRBJ1-6, with D possibly matching TRBD1 (6 bases). The CDR3 is 13 residues long. V dropped 0 bases and J dropped 18 bases, with 15 bases sitting between them. Germline V gives CDR1 SGHTA, CDR2 FQGNSA. The CDR3 reads CASSLAQDSRSHF. CDR3 sequence (DNA): TGTGCCAGCAGCTTAGCGCAGGACAGCCGAAGCCACTTT.

The chain joins TRBV7-9 to TRBJ1-3; no firm D call. This CDR3 comprises 13 residues. Trimming took 1 base from V and 7 from J, leaving 8 bases between them. Germline V lookup: CDR1 SEHNR, CDR2 FQNEAQ (reference sequence). The CDR3, as DNA: TGTGCCAGCAGCTTAGTTCCCGGGAACACCATATATTTT. Its protein product is CASSLVPGNTIYF.

A few counts support this clone. This chain joins TRBV30 and TRBJ1-5; D is unresolved. Per germline, CDR1 GTSNPN and CDR2 SVGIG (reference sequence). Trimming took 4 bases from V and 1 from J, leaving 8 bases between them. The CDR3 length is 13 residues. DNA for the CDR3: TGTGCCTGGAAAGGAGGGAGCAATCAGCCCCAGCATTTT. As protein: CAWKGGSNQPQHF.

In nucleotides, the CDR3 is TGTGCCAGCAGCTTCCCTGGCAGGGAGGTCGGCGAGCAGTACTTC. Translating gives CASSFPGREVGEQYF. The chain uses TRBV5-5 and TRBJ2-7, with D perhaps TRBD2 (6 bases). The CDR3 is 15 amino acids. The germline CDR1 and CDR2 sequences are SGHKS and YYEKEE (reference sequence). With 2 bases removed from V and 6 bases from J, the gap between germline ends came to 18 bases.

This chain connects TRBV30 to TRBJ2-7; 9 bases agree with TRBD1. J lost 0 bases, V lost 3 bases, and 6 bases had no gene match. The germline gives CDR1 GTSNPN, CDR2 SVGIG (reference sequence). The CDR3 is 15 residues long. In DNA form, the CDR3 reads TGTGCCTGGAGGCCCGGGACAGGGAGCTCCTACGAGCAGTACTTC. Protein product: CAWRPGTGSSYEQYF. The entire variable domain, with the rest obtained from reference TRBV30 and TRBJ2-7, is as follows: SQTIHQWPATLVQPVGSPLSLECTVEGTSNPNLYWYRQAAGRGLQLLFYSVGIGQISSEVPQNLSASRPQDRQFILSSKKLLLSDSGFYLCAWRPGTGSSYEQYFGPGTRLTVT.

The chain is built from TRBV6-6 and TRBJ2-1, with a tentative D call TRBD1 (6 bases). This CDR3 comprises 15 residues. Germline V gene lookup returns CDR1 MNHNY and CDR2 SVGAGI (reference sequence). Between the trimmed V and J ends, which lost 6 bases and 4 bases, there was a span of 16 bases. The CDR3: CASSLSRDIYNEQFF. CDR3 bases: TGTGCCAGCAGCCTAAGCCGGGACATTTACAATGAGCAGTTCTTC.

J is TRBJ1-6 and V is TRBV7-8; possibly TRBD1 for D (6 bases). Germline assignment: CDR1 SGHVS and CDR2 FQNEAQ. The CDR3 runs to 13 residues. V was trimmed by 5 bases and J by 7 bases, leaving 9 bases between them. The CDR3 region is CASSPGQNSPLHF. The DNA for the CDR3 is TGTGCCAGCAGCCCAGGACAGAATTCACCCCTCCACTTT.